Shown below are 27 T cell receptor beta chains from a single sample sequenced in a study of blood T cell repertoires in COVID-19. TCRdb keeps only in-frame clones here, not all; method: immunoSEQ multiplex PCR. This table has under 250,000 clones, approximately 92% appearing once. Sequenced: PBMCs or T cells enriched from blood (not recorded which). These receptors came from a woman younger than 30 in a cohort exposed to, infected with or recovered from COVID-19 (not recorded which).

The chain joins TRBV7-6 to TRBJ2-2, with D possibly being TRBD1 (6 bases). CDR3 length equals 13 residues. Per the germline V gene, CDR1 is SGHVS and CDR2 is FNYEAQ. Trimming removed 5 bases from V and 6 bases from J, with 10 bases in between. The DNA for the CDR3 is TGTGCCAGCAGCGCTACAGGGCCCGGGGAGCTGTTTTTT. Residues: CASSATGPGELFF.

The chain is built from TRBV6-1 and TRBJ2-7; 9 positions agree with TRBD1. The CDR3 spans 15 residues. Germline CDR1 reads MNHNS; CDR2 reads SASEGT. Trimming cost V 0 bases and J 4 bases; bases outside gene matches: 4. CDR3 residues: CASSEAWTGAYEQYF. The CDR3 coding sequence is TGTGCCAGCAGTGAAGCTTGGACAGGGGCGTACGAGCAGTACTTC.

The J gene is TRBJ1-1, the V gene TRBV7-9; D may be TRBD1 (6 bases). This CDR3 comprises 17 residues. Germline loops: CDR1 SEHNR, CDR2 FQNEAQ (reference sequence). Trimming removed 0 bases at V and 1 base at J, with 15 bases between. Written as DNA, the CDR3 is TGTGCCAGCAGCTTAGCGGGCACAGGGCCGACGAACACTGAAGCTTTCTTT. It specifies CASSLAGTGPTNTEAFF.

The chain employs TRBV6-1 and TRBJ2-2; D ambiguous. Germline V CDR1 and CDR2: MNHNS, SASEGT. This CDR3 is 15 amino acids long. V lost 2 bases and J lost 4, with 11 bases in between. CDR3 loop: CASSEQALPTGELFF. The CDR3 DNA is TGTGCCAGCAGTGAACAAGCACTGCCCACCGGGGAGCTGTTTTTT.

The V and J genes are TRBV19 and TRBJ2-1; 8 bases align to TRBD1. Germline CDR1 reads LNHDA; CDR2 reads SQIVND (reference sequence). The V and J ends lost 5 bases and 8 bases, in that order; junction bases with no gene match: 20. The CDR3 spans 18 residues. The CDR3 coding sequence is TGTGCCAGTAGTTCCAGGGGGCTCGACCCACTTCGGCCTCATGAGCAGTTCTTC. Translation: CASSSRGLDPLRPHEQFF.

This clone was counted a single time. The V call is TRBV11-2, the J call TRBJ2-1; perhaps TRBD2 as D (6 bases). The CDR3 sequence is 14 residues long. From germline, CDR1 is SGHAT and CDR2 FQNNGV. Between the trimmed V and J ends, which lost 0 bases and 12 bases, there was a span of 15 bases. In DNA, the CDR3 is TGTGCCAGCAGCTTAGAACTAGCTTCGGAGGTGCAGTTCTTC. Protein: CASSLELASEVQFF.

The chain recombines TRBV12-5 with TRBJ2-3; TRBD2 aligns across 7 bases. The V gene's germline CDR1 is LGHNT and CDR2 FRNRAP. Germline trimming cut 5 bases from V and 3 bases from J; bases unmatched to any gene: 26. This CDR3 region has 21 residues. DNA for the CDR3: TGTGCTAGTGGTCTCGAATCCCCCCGAGGGTTAGTGCGGGAGAGGACAGATACGCAGTATTTT. Amino acid sequence: CASGLESPRGLVRERTDTQYF.

The rearrangement links TRBV30 to TRBJ2-5; 11 nucleotides match TRBD2. V lost 5 bases and J lost 2; bases outside the gene matches: 4. The CDR3 covers 14 residues. CDR1 is GTSNPN, CDR2 SVGIG, per germline (reference sequence). For the CDR3, the DNA is TGTGCCTGGCTAGCGGGAGGTCTACAAGAGACCCAGTACTTC. It specifies CAWLAGGLQETQYF.

The V call is TRBV5-1, the J call TRBJ2-5, with 7 nucleotides matching TRBD2. CDR1 and CDR2 from the germline V gene are SGHRS and YFSETQ. The V gene end was trimmed by 6 bases and the J gene end by 3 bases; junction bases not matched to a gene: 8. The CDR3 has 14 amino acids. CDR3: CASNGLEFEETQYF. The DNA for the CDR3 is TGCGCCAGCAACGGACTAGAGTTTGAAGAGACCCAGTACTTC.

V gene TRBV6-5 combines with J gene TRBJ1-1; D may be TRBD1 (6 bases). Trimming stripped 4 bases from V and 11 bases from J, with 17 bases between. CDR3 size: 13 residues. Germline CDR1 is MNHEY and CDR2 is SVGAGI. CDR3 protein: CASSSTGRVFAFF. For the CDR3, the DNA is TGTGCCAGCAGTTCAACAGGGAGGGTGTTTGCTTTCTTT.

V usage is TRBV6-5 and J usage is TRBJ1-6; D perhaps matches TRBD1 (5 bases). The CDR3 contains 14 residues. V shed 2 bases and J shed 3 bases, with 5 bases lying between them. Per germline, CDR1 MNHEY and CDR2 SVGAGI. CDR3 coding DNA: TGTGCCAGCAGTTACCAGGGCTATAATTCACCCCTCCACTTT. Amino acids: CASSYQGYNSPLHF.

This chain connects TRBV28 to TRBJ2-7, with TRBD1 as a possible D gene (6 bases). There are 14 residues in the CDR3. Germline CDR1 and CDR2: MDHEN and SYDVKM. V gave up 7 bases and J gave up 0 bases, with 13 bases separating them. This chain's CDR3 is CASTKGGSSYEQYF. Here the CDR3 DNA reads TGTGCCAGCACCAAAGGGGGTAGCTCCTACGAGCAGTACTTC.

The rearrangement joins TRBV29-1 to TRBJ1-1, with D possibly TRBD1 on 6 matching bases. Trimming took off 7 bases at V and 1 base at J, with 13 bases between the two ends. Germline lookup yields CDR1 SQVTM and CDR2 ANQGSEA. The length of the CDR3 is 13 residues. The CDR3 DNA follows: TGCAGCGAGTCTACAGGGTGGAACACTGAAGCTTTCTTT. It specifies CSESTGWNTEAFF.

The rearrangement links TRBV9 to TRBJ2-3, with TRBD1 as a possible D gene (6 bases). Trimming stripped 4 bases from V and 5 bases from J, with 14 bases between. The germline gives CDR1 SGDLS, CDR2 YYNGEE. The CDR3 has 14 residues. CDR3 loop: CASSPGQGRDTQYF. For the CDR3, the DNA is TGTGCCAGCAGCCCCGGGCAGGGGAGAGATACGCAGTATTTT.

The chain couples TRBV24-1 to TRBJ2-5; 7 positions match TRBD1. V was pared by 1 base and J by 3 bases, with 1 base of the junction left unmatched. This CDR3 spans 14 amino acids. Germline CDR1 and CDR2: KGHDR and SFDVKD. The CDR3 sequence: CATSDLTGEETQYF. CDR3 nucleotides: TGTGCCACCAGTGATTTAACAGGGGAAGAGACCCAGTACTTC.

This clone appeared once. The genes are TRBV28 and TRBJ1-1, with a weak D call TRBD1 (6 bases). Germline V gene data show CDR1 as MDHEN and CDR2 as SYDVKM. This CDR3 spans 14 amino acids. Trimming removed 3 bases from V and 1 base from J, with 9 bases in between. The CDR3 protein is CASSFGGPNTEAFF. The CDR3 nucleotides are TGTGCCAGCAGTTTCGGGGGGCCGAACACTGAAGCTTTCTTT.

The chain is built from TRBV3-1 (or the pseudogene TRBV3-2) and TRBJ1-3; 7 bases are a match to TRBD1. The germline V gene encodes CDR1 LGHDT and CDR2 YNNKEL (reference sequence). This CDR3 is 17 amino acids long. With V trimmed by 5 bases and J by 1 base, 11 bases remained unmatched. CDR3: CASSNIGTAFSGNTIYF. CDR3 nucleotides: TGTGCCAGCAGCAACATCGGGACAGCCTTTTCTGGAAACACCATATATTTT.

This clone was detected only once. The rearrangement joins TRBV11-3 to TRBJ1-6, with TRBD1 matching over 7 bases. The germline V gene has CDR1 SGHNT and CDR2 YENEEA. Trimming took 4 bases from V and 6 from J; bases not matched to a gene: 9. The CDR3 has 16 residues. The CDR3 coding sequence is TGTGCCAGCAGCTCGCACAGGGGACCTTCTAATTCACCCCTCCACTTT. It encodes CASSSHRGPSNSPLHF. Full variable domain (outside the CDR3, taken from reference TRBV11-3 and TRBJ1-6): EAGVVQSPRYKIIEKKQPVAFWCNPISGHNTLYWYLQNLGQGPELLIRYENEEAVDDSQLPKDRFSAERLKGVDSTLKIQPAELGDSAVYLCASSSHRGPSNSPLHFGNGTRLTVT.

The rearrangement links TRBV10-3 to TRBJ2-3, with 8 bases fitting TRBD2. Germline values: CDR1 ENHRY, CDR2 SYGVKD. V shed 4 bases, J shed 4 bases, and the junction held 7 bases outside the gene matches. The CDR3 contains 15 residues. CDR3 protein: CAISAGLALADTQYF. The CDR3 bases are TGTGCCATCAGTGCCGGACTAGCCTTGGCAGATACGCAGTATTTT.

The chain combines TRBV12-5 with TRBJ1-1; D is possibly TRBD1 (5 bases). V shed 3 bases and J shed 8 bases, with 22 bases lying between them. The CDR3 length is 16 residues. The germline V gene encodes CDR1 LGHNT and CDR2 FRNRAP. CDR3 in amino acids: CASGLMGLPDGREAFF. In DNA, the CDR3 is TGTGCTAGTGGTTTAATGGGACTCCCTGACGGCAGAGAAGCTTTCTTT.

The V call is TRBV5-8, the J call TRBJ2-7, with 11 bases aligning to TRBD2. Germline V gene sequence: CDR1 SGHTS, CDR2 YDEGEE. Unmatched junction bases numbered 11, after V lost 3 bases and J lost 6 bases. The CDR3 sequence is 16 residues long. CDR3 amino acids: CASSSFLAGGVGEQYF. Written as DNA, the CDR3 is TGTGCCAGCAGCTCTTTTTTAGCGGGAGGGGTTGGCGAGCAGTACTTC.

This clone was detected only once. This chain connects TRBV15 to TRBJ1-1; D possibly corresponds to TRBD1 (6 bases). The CDR3 spans 15 residues. V was shortened by 1 base and J by 5 bases, with 14 bases between the two germline ends. Germline-derived CDR1 and CDR2 are LNHNV and YYDKDF (reference sequence). The chain's CDR3 is CATSRGGLGSTEAFF. Here the CDR3 DNA reads TGTGCCACCAGCAGAGGGGGGCTGGGATCAACTGAAGCTTTCTTT. The full variable domain, its missing parts supplied by reference TRBV15 and TRBJ1-1, is DAMVIQNPRYQVTQFGKPVTLSCSQTLNHNVMYWYQQKSSQAPKLLFHYYDKDFNNEADTPDNFQSRRPNTSFCFLDIRSPGLGDTAMYLCATSRGGLGSTEAFFGQGTRLTVV.

The chain couples TRBV5-5 to TRBJ1-4; D gene ambiguous. V shed 4 bases and J shed 0 bases, with 13 bases lying between them. This CDR3 is 16 amino acids long. Germline V lookup: CDR1 SGHKS, CDR2 YYEKEE (reference sequence). CDR3 sequence reads: CASSPEGGATNEKLFF. CDR3 DNA sequence: TGTGCCAGCAGCCCTGAGGGTGGGGCAACTAATGAAAAACTGTTTTTT.

For the CDR3, the DNA is TGTGCCAGCAGCCTAGGGGGACTTTTCCAAGAGACCCAGTACTTC. This encodes CASSLGGLFQETQYF. The rearrangement joins TRBV9 to TRBJ2-5; either TRBD1 or TRBD2 may fit D (6 bases each). Germline V gene lookup returns CDR1 SGDLS and CDR2 YYNGEE. The CDR3 spans 15 residues. Trimming left V 4 bases short and J 1 base short, with 14 bases between.

CDR3 sequence: CASSQGQGNEKLFF. The CDR3 coding sequence is TGTGCCAGCAGCCAGGGACAGGGGAATGAAAAACTGTTTTTT. V and J are TRBV11-3 and TRBJ1-4, with 10 bases aligning to TRBD1. V trimming: 5 bases; J trimming: 5 bases; junction bases outside the gene matches: 2. CDR1 is SGHNT and CDR2 is YENEEA in the germline V gene. The CDR3 totals 14 residues.

V usage is TRBV11-3 and J usage is TRBJ2-5, with D possibly being TRBD2 (6 bases). The CDR3 has 16 amino acids. Trimming left V 5 bases short and J 2 bases short, with 18 bases between. Germline-derived CDR1 and CDR2 are SGHNT and YENEEA. The CDR3 reads CASSTGIAEIQETQYF. CDR3 in DNA: TGTGCCAGCAGCACCGGGATAGCGGAGATTCAAGAGACCCAGTACTTC.

The chain employs TRBV7-9 and TRBJ1-5, with a possible D match to TRBD1 (5 bases). Germline CDR1 is SEHNR and CDR2 is FQNEAQ (reference sequence). Trimming removed 4 bases at V and 0 bases at J, with 7 bases between. The CDR3 loop spans 14 amino acids. CDR3 bases: TGTGCCAGCAGCTCTGACAGTAGCAATCAGCCCCAGCATTTT. Amino acid sequence: CASSSDSSNQPQHF.